This is a list of T cell receptor beta chains from one sample in a study of OX40 agonist ivuxolimab in advanced cancers. The repertoire was sequenced with immunoSEQ multiplex PCR; TCRdb's copy has only in-frame clones and lacks some. The repertoire holds 72,000 or so clones, about 90% seen once, with under 1.5% in the top ten. The sample here was CD4+ or CD8+ T cells sorted from blood, taken in a trial of the OX40 agonist ivuxolimab. These receptors came from an adult with an advanced solid tumor such as melanoma, head and neck, liver or kidney cancer. CDR3s include the opening cysteine and the closing phenylalanine or tryptophan. The D gene is left open where the match is weak. Rows may omit the clone size; those that give it use once, few, many or a size class.

V	D	size	J	DNA	CDR3
TRBV5-5	NA	NA	TRBJ2-7	TGTGCCAGCAGCTCAGGGTTAAGGAACGAGCAGTACTTC	CASSSGLRNEQYF
TRBV11-2	NA	NA	TRBJ2-6	TGTGCCACTATGGGGTCTGGGGCCAACGTCCTGACTTTC	CATMGSGANVLTF
TRBV4-2	NA	NA	TRBJ2-2	TGTGCCAGCAGCCAAGATTATACGGCCGGGGAGCTGTTTTTT	CASSQDYTAGELFF
TRBV7-6	NA	NA	TRBJ2-2	TGTGCCAGCAGCTTAGTGAGGGGGAACACCGGGGAGCTGTTTTTT	CASSLVRGNTGELFF
TRBV18	NA	NA	TRBJ2-3	TGTGCCAGCTCTCCTCTACCTAGGGGAGATACGCAGTATTTT	CASSPLPRGDTQYF
TRBV19	NA	NA	TRBJ1-5	TGTGCCAGTACCCTGGACAGAACAAGCAATCAGCCCCAGCATTTT	CASTLDRTSNQPQHF
TRBV21-1	NA	NA	TRBJ1-5	TGTGCCAGCACGGACAGTAGCAATCAGCCCCAGCATTTT	CASTDSSNQPQHF
TRBV5-5	NA	NA	TRBJ2-7	TGTGCCAGCAGCCACGACAGTTACGAGCAGTACTTC	CASSHDSYEQYF
TRBV2	TRBD2	NA	TRBJ2-1	TGTGCCAGCAGACGACTAGCGGGAGTTGGCAATGAGCAGTTCTTC	CASRRLAGVGNEQFF
TRBV7-9	NA	few	TRBJ2-3	TGTGCCAGCAGCTTAAAAAGGGAGTGGGATACGCAGTATTTT	CASSLKREWDTQYF
TRBV6-6	NA	NA	TRBJ1-6	TGTGCCAGCAGCGGGGAAAGGAGGAATTCACCCCTCCACTTT	CASSGERRNSPLHF
TRBV5-4	NA	NA	TRBJ1-2	TGTGCCAGCAGCTTGACGGAGGGCTATGGCTACACCTTC	CASSLTEGYGYTF
TRBV18	NA	once	TRBJ1-1	TGTGCCAGCTCACCACCGGGGGCTGAAGCTTTCTTT	CASSPPGAEAFF
TRBV11-2	NA	NA	TRBJ1-1	TGTGCCAGCGGACAGCCGAACACTGAAGCTTTCTTT	CASGQPNTEAFF
TRBV5-4	NA	NA	TRBJ1-3	TGTGCCAGCAGCCTATCGGACCGCGAACAAACCATATATTTT	CASSLSDREQTIYF
TRBV6-5	NA	NA	TRBJ1-5	TGTGCCAGCAGCGGGACTCCCAATCAGCCCCAGCATTTT	CASSGTPNQPQHF
TRBV7-9	NA	few	TRBJ2-5	TGTGCCAGCAGCTTGGGATTCCAAGAGACCCAGTACTTC	CASSLGFQETQYF